The source of this TCR beta chain is a study of beta chain features in type 1 diabetes (dated by TCRdb to the late 2010s). For the wider study: Patients and healthy donors did not differ in mean age, gender distribution, total cell number or subset yield. A total of over 90,000,000 sorted cells were examined across all samples, and a strong correlation was observed between cell number per subset and RNA yield. The study compared TCRB repertoires of sorted circulating CD4+ T cell subsets between recently diagnosed type 1 diabetes patients and matched healthy donors. Regulatory and stem cell-like memory subsets were isolated from only 8 patients and roughly eight healthy donors, whereas naive and central memory subsets came from all 30 or so donors.

Each donor gave one peripheral blood draw, averaging around 120 mL, which was collected into heparinised tubes. A BD FACSAria II and a panel including CD45RO, CCR7, CD25, CD127, CD95 and CD27 were used to sort naive, central memory, regulatory and stem cell-like memory CD4+ T cells. Every sorted population had a purity above 95%. Right away, PBMCs were isolated by Lymphoprep density gradient centrifugation and were stained directly, with no culture step. Samples were stained and sorted in pairs, with one healthy donor and one patient per experiment, so that batch effects were minimized. Concerning this clone itself: Its specific antigen is unknown. Qualities for individual bases were not recorded, and no much larger clone is one base off.

The full study reports these points: Because small numbers of individuals were included in the HLA sub-analyses, any influence of HLA type on TCRB rearrangement was left unresolved. Shorter templates might have been favored by PCR, but patient and control samples were amplified and corrected together, so both groups would have been affected equally by any skew. Naive, central memory and regulatory TCRB repertoires appeared more similar among patients than among healthy donors. Because cDNA rather than genomic DNA was sequenced, highly expressing activated cells could have been over-represented, although no difference in activation and CD3 levels was found between groups. In all four CD4+ subsets, TCRB CDR3 length was moderately but significantly shorter in type 1 diabetes patients. At VDJ recombination sites, type 1 diabetes patients had fewer insertions and more deleted nucleotides, which implies abnormalities in thymic rearrangement.

V gives up 0 bases and J gives up 3 bases, and the segment between their germline ends measures 12 bases. The germline V gene yields SGHRS for CDR1 and YFSETQ for CDR2. The CDR3 holds 15 amino acids from the cysteine to the phenylalanine. Only the CDR3 portion is preserved as DNA: 45 bases, with reading frame beginning at the first base. All of the isolated RNA was reverse transcribed with the High Capacity cDNA Reverse Transcription Kit, so expressed TCRB transcripts were sequenced. Naive, central memory and regulatory T cell samples underwent deep immunoSEQ sequencing, averaging approximately 3.5 million total reads per sample. Sorted cells were lysed in RLT buffer and RNA was extracted with DNase-treated RNeasy Micro or Mini kits, depending on cell number. Each cell subset was processed separately to prevent cross-contamination, with patient and healthy donor samples processed together. The immunoSEQ multiplex PCR was used to amplify TCRB sequences from cDNA, generating 87-bp fragments that spanned the CDR3 region. Amplicons were sequenced on the Illumina HiSeq platform. Turning to the authors' computational methods: Synthetic template baselines were used to correct PCR bias computationally, reads within Hamming distance 2 were collapsed together, and singletons that could not be merged were discarded. Reads were aligned against IMGT to assign V, D and J genes, CDR3 length and insertions or deletions at six rearrangement sites. Within each subset, clonotype counts were normalized to the number of sorted cells before true diversity and Gini coefficients were calculated with the tcR R package. The overlap coefficient, calculated on TCRB nucleotide sequences, was used to quantify repertoire sharing. TCRdb limited this immuneACCESS table to in-frame rearrangements with V and J called. A share of clones is missing; checked studies link under half to unresolved V genes, and the rest is unexplained. D and trimming come from the DNA, and the V and J calls and clone size come from that table. The sample has a few hundred thousand clones on record, approximately 10% of them singletons. The ten biggest clones cover over 1% of the sample.

The TCR was taken from a man aged 18 to 30 in good health. The sequencing input was central memory CD4+ T cells from blood. The V and J genes are TRBV5-1 and TRBJ2-5; a tentative D match to TRBD1 spans 5 bases. The base sequence is TGCGCCAGCAGCTTGGATGCAGGGCGAAAAGAGACCCAGTACTTC. It translates to CASSLDAGRKETQYF.